These 6 T cell receptor beta chains came from one sample sequenced in a study of blood T cell repertoires in COVID-19. TCRdb's table, derived via immunoSEQ multiplex PCR, lists solely in-frame clones and lacks some. The sample shows 200,000 or so clones, about 87% of them seen only once. Input material: peripheral blood. The receptor set was obtained from a man younger than 45 with COVID-19, enrolled during active disease.

This clone occurred a few times. The chain is built from TRBV5-1 and TRBJ1-5; 7 bases agree with TRBD1. V lost 0 bases, J lost 2 bases, and 2 bases stayed unmatched. Germline-derived CDR1 and CDR2 are SGHRS and YFSETQ. The CDR3 length is 15 residues. The CDR3 is CASSLGGQGNQPQHF. DNA of the CDR3: TGCGCCAGCAGCTTGGGAGGACAGGGCAATCAGCCCCAGCATTTT.

The chain couples TRBV11-1 to TRBJ2-5; no clear D gene. The V end lost 5 bases, the J end lost 2 bases, and 6 bases lay between the germline ends. CDR1 SGHAT and CDR2 FQDESV come from the germline V gene (reference sequence). This CDR3 is built from 12 residues. The CDR3 sequence: CASSLVQETQYF. The CDR3 nucleotides read TGTGCCAGCAGCCTCGTACAAGAGACCCAGTACTTC. Full variable domain (missing parts from reference TRBV11-1 and TRBJ2-5): EAEVAQSPRYKITEKSQAVAFWCDPISGHATLYWYRQILGQGPELLVQFQDESVVDDSQLPKDRFSAERLKGVDSTLKIQPAELGDSAMYLCASSLVQETQYFGPGTRLLVL.

The chain combines TRBV2 with TRBJ2-1, with TRBD2 matching over 11 bases. V lost 5 bases and J lost 6; bases outside the gene matches: 6. Germline-derived CDR1 and CDR2 are SNHLY and FYNNEI. This CDR3 comprises 15 residues. CDR3 nucleotides: TGTGCCAGCAGTTGGGTAGCGGGAGGGGTCAATGAGCAGTTCTTC. Amino acids: CASSWVAGGVNEQFF.

This clone appeared once. The chain couples TRBV18 to TRBJ2-2, with 7 bases matching TRBD2. With 3 bases clipped from V and 7 bases from J, the junction kept 8 bases outside the gene matches. CDR3 length equals 15 residues. The germline V gene encodes CDR1 KGHSH and CDR2 LQKENI. CDR3 DNA: TGTGCCAGCTCACCCCCTGGGGGGGGTATCGGGGAGCTGTTTTTT. This codes for CASSPPGGGIGELFF. Drawing the rest from reference TRBV18 and TRBJ2-2, the complete variable domain is NAGVMQNPRHLVRRRGQEARLRCSPMKGHSHVYWYRQLPEEGLKFMVYLQKENIIDESGMPKERFSAEFPKEGPSILRIQQVVRGDSAAYFCASSPPGGGIGELFFGEGSRLTVL.

The genes are TRBV9 and TRBJ2-1; D unclear. The CDR3 spans 14 residues. CDR1 and CDR2 from the germline V gene are SGDLS and YYNGEE. The V end was cut by 7 bases, the J end by 0 bases, with 11 bases between. The CDR3 coding sequence is TGTGCCAGCGGAGACGGTACCTCCTACAATGAGCAGTTCTTC. It specifies CASGDGTSYNEQFF.

This clone was observed a few times. The chain employs TRBV6-2 or TRBV6-3 and TRBJ2-5; TRBD1 matches 7 bases. Germline V gene sequence: CDR1 MNHEY, CDR2 SVGEGT. This CDR3 spans 14 amino acids. J was trimmed by 4 bases and V by 5 bases; bases with no gene match: 7. The CDR3 loop reads CASSTGTESETQYF. In DNA, the CDR3 is TGTGCCAGCAGTACCGGGACAGAGTCAGAGACCCAGTACTTC.